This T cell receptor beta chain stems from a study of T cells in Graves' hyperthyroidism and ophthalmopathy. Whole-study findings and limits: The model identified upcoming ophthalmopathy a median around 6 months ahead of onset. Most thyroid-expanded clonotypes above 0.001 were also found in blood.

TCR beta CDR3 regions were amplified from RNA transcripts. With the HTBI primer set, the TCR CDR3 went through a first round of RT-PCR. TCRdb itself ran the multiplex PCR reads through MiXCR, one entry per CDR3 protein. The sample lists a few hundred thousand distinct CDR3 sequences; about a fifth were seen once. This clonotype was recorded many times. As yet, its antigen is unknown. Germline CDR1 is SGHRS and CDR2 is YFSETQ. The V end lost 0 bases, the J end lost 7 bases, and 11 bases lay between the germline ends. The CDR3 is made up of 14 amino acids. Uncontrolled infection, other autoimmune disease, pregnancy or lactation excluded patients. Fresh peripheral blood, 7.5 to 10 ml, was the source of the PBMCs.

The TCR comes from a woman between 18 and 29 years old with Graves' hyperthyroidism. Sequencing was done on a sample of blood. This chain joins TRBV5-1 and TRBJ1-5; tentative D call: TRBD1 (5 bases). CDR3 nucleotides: TGCGCCAGCAGCTTGGGGGACCGGGGGCAGCCCCAGCATTTT. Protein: CASSLGDRGQPQHF. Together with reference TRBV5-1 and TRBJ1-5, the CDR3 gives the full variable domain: KAGVTQTPRYLIKTRGQQVTLSCSPISGHRSVSWYQQTPGQGLQFLFEYFSETQRNKGNFPGRFSGRQFSNSRSEMNVSTLELGDSALYLCASSLGDRGQPQHFGDGTRLSIL.